Below, one T cell receptor beta chain is given with its context. The antigen remains undetermined. The sample comes from a study of cytomegalovirus exposure and HLA in healthy donors. Study observations and caveats: Testing in vitro showed a few CMV-associated chains specific for CMV antigens. With later analysis, a missense DCLRE1C variant became linked to TCR beta V- and J-gene trimming. Overall, some 160 TCR beta chains were annotated as cytomegalovirus-associated.

While unrecorded immune exposures were likely, the donors were nominally healthy when sampled. Primers included in the PCR were 60 Vbeta and 13 Jbeta primers. Using immunoSEQ multiplex PCR, the repertoire was profiled, and TCRdb retains in-frame clones only, with some absent. The sample contains about 130,000 clones, roughly four fifths of which appear only once. The sample consisted of PBMCs. This TCR was recovered from a girl between 2 and 10 years old in good health and CMV-seronegative.

CDR3 coding DNA: TGTGCTAGTGGTTTGGTACCAGGGCAAGGAAACACTGAAGCTTTCTTT. Translation gives CASGLVPGQGNTEAFF. The J gene is TRBJ1-1, the V gene TRBV12-5; D might be TRBD1 (5 bases). V lost 0 bases and J 2 bases, leaving 13 bases between the germline ends. The CDR3 is 16 residues long. Germline V gene lookup returns CDR1 LGHNT and CDR2 FRNRAP.